A single sample is the source of the 13 T cell receptor beta chains below, sequenced in a study of technical replicates of blood from a handful of donors (dated by TCRdb to between 2016 and 2019). To prepare the library, the immunoSEQ multiplex PCR assay was applied. TCRdb obtained this table from immuneACCESS and retained in-frame rearrangements with V and J assigned. These tables miss some clones; where compared with another copy, unresolved V genes account for less than half of the shortfall, and the remainder is unexplained. This sample has about 62,000 clones in its table, and 87% of those were observed once. The ten largest clones represent about 5.2% of the sample. Material: PBMCs. These receptors were taken from a human donor in good health. Some clones in this sample may be carry-over from other donors' samples.

V gene TRBV11-3 combines with J gene TRBJ2-5, with D uncertain. CDR3 length equals 13 residues. The V gene's germline CDR1 is SGHNT and CDR2 YENEEA. The V end was cut by 3 bases, the J end by 4 bases, with 9 bases between. CDR3 coding DNA: TGTGCCAGCAGCTTCGAGACTGGAGAGACCCAGTACTTC. Translation gives CASSFETGETQYF.

This chain connects TRBV19 to TRBJ1-5; D is perhaps TRBD1 (6 bases). Germline V gene data show CDR1 as LNHDA and CDR2 as SQIVND (reference sequence). The CDR3 covers 15 residues. V dropped 1 base and J dropped 6 bases, with 13 bases sitting between them. The CDR3 sequence: CASSIGGGGSQPQHF. In nucleotides, the CDR3 is TGTGCCAGTAGTATAGGTGGCGGGGGCAGTCAGCCCCAGCATTTT. Based on the CDR3 plus reference TRBV19 and TRBJ1-5, the full variable domain is DGGITQSPKYLFRKEGQNVTLSCEQNLNHDAMYWYRQDPGQGLRLIYYSQIVNDFQKGDIAEGYSVSREKKESFPLTVTSAQKNPTAFYLCASSIGGGGSQPQHFGDGTRLSIL.

In this sample, this clone turned up a few times. V and J are TRBV2 and TRBJ1-5; 10 bases fit TRBD1. V dropped 6 bases and J dropped 7; count of bases not matched to a gene: 6. This CDR3 contains 14 residues. The germline CDR1 and CDR2 sequences are SNHLY and FYNNEI. The CDR3 nucleotides read TGTGCCAGCAGCCAGACAGGGGGCGTGCAGCCCCAGCATTTT. Translated: CASSQTGGVQPQHF. Based on the CDR3 plus reference TRBV2 and TRBJ1-5, the full variable domain is EPEVTQTPSHQVTQMGQEVILRCVPISNHLYFYWYRQILGQKVEFLVSFYNNEISEKSEIFDDQFSVERPDGSNFTLKIRSTKLEDSAMYFCASSQTGGVQPQHFGDGTRLSIL.

This clone has a handful of counts. V and J are TRBV10-2 and TRBJ2-3, with D perhaps TRBD1 (5 bases). V lost 2 bases, J lost 3 bases, and 15 bases lay in between. Germline values: CDR1 WSHSY, CDR2 SAAADI. This CDR3 has 16 residues. The CDR3 DNA sequence: TGCGCCAGCAGTGAGAGGGGCGTGGCGGAGACAGATACGCAGTATTTT. Translation gives CASSERGVAETDTQYF.

V is TRBV7-9 and J is TRBJ1-5, with 12 bases identical to TRBD1. Germline loops: CDR1 SEHNR, CDR2 FQNEAQ (reference sequence). The CDR3 consists of 17 residues. Trimming at V came to 5 bases and at J to 0 bases, leaving 5 bases not matched to a gene. This chain's CDR3 is CASSTGTGGFSNQPQHF. The CDR3 DNA is TGTGCCAGCAGCACCGGGACAGGGGGCTTTAGCAATCAGCCCCAGCATTTT. Combining the CDR3 with reference TRBV7-9 and TRBJ1-5 gives the whole variable domain DTGVSQNPRHKITKRGQNVTFRCDPISEHNRLYWYRQTLGQGPEFLTYFQNEAQLEKSRLLSDRFSAERPKGSFSTLEIQRTEQGDSAMYLCASSTGTGGFSNQPQHFGDGTRLSIL.

V gene TRBV7-9 combines with J gene TRBJ2-5; TRBD1 matches at 9 bases. CDR3 length: 14 amino acids. V gave up 5 bases and J gave up 3 bases; unmatched junction bases: 4. Looked up from germline, CDR1 is SEHNR and CDR2 is FQNEAQ (reference sequence). The chain's CDR3 is CASSTRTGEETQYF. The CDR3 DNA is TGTGCCAGCAGCACTCGGACAGGGGAAGAGACCCAGTACTTC.

This chain uses TRBV19 with TRBJ2-1, with D possibly matching TRBD1 (5 bases). Looked up from germline, CDR1 is LNHDA and CDR2 is SQIVND (reference sequence). Trimming shortened V by 3 bases and J by 3 bases, and 24 bases separated the two germline ends. The CDR3 sequence is 19 residues long. CDR3 nucleotide sequence: TGTGCCAGTAGTATCGGTCTACAGGCCACGGGCACCCGCTACAATGAGCAGTTCTTC. This gives the protein CASSIGLQATGTRYNEQFF.

The V and J genes are TRBV6-6 and TRBJ1-1, with 10 bases aligning to TRBD1. CDR3 length equals 15 residues. The germline V gene has CDR1 MNHNY and CDR2 SVGAGI (reference sequence). V shed 4 bases, J shed 4 bases, and the junction held 6 bases outside the gene matches. CDR3 sequence (DNA): TGTGCCAGCAGTTCGCGGGACAGGGGTGGCACTGAAGCTTTCTTT. Translating gives CASSSRDRGGTEAFF.

The chain combines TRBV6-6 with TRBJ2-7; no clear D gene. This CDR3 contains 11 residues. The V gene lost 3 bases and the J gene lost 5 bases, with 5 bases spanning the gap. Germline CDR1 is MNHNY and CDR2 is SVGAGI (reference sequence). As DNA, the CDR3 is TGTGCCAGCAGTTATGCGGACGAGCAGTACTTC. It codes for CASSYADEQYF.

V and J are TRBV7-2 and TRBJ2-7; D is undetermined. CDR3 size: 12 residues. V lost 0 bases and J lost 5, with 5 bases in between. Germline V gene data show CDR1 as SGHTA and CDR2 as FQGNSA. The DNA for the CDR3 is TGTGCCAGCAGCTTAGCTGTAGACGAGCAGTACTTC. Amino acid sequence: CASSLAVDEQYF.

The V and J genes are TRBV11-2 and TRBJ1-6; 7 bases align to TRBD1. Germline V gene sequence: CDR1 SGHAT, CDR2 FQNNGV. The CDR3 has 14 amino acids. The V gene end was trimmed by 5 bases and the J gene end by 9 bases; junction bases not matched to a gene: 7. The CDR3 nucleotides are TGTGCCAGCAGCGCAACAGGGGCAGGTTCACCCCTCCACTTT. Protein sequence: CASSATGAGSPLHF.

CDR3 loop: CAISKGGQGETQYF. DNA of the CDR3: TGTGCCATTTCCAAGGGCGGACAGGGAGAGACCCAGTACTTC. The gene calls are TRBV10-3 and TRBJ2-5; 8 bases are a match to TRBD1. Germline lookup yields CDR1 ENHRY and CDR2 SYGVKD. The CDR3 loop spans 14 amino acids. Losses at the gene ends were 9 bases for V and 4 bases for J; bases not matched to a gene: 10.

This clone was detected a few times. This chain uses TRBV6-1 with TRBJ2-1; 12 positions match TRBD2. CDR3 size: 19 residues. The J segment lost 2 bases and the V segment lost 2 bases, leaving 10 bases of the junction unmatched. CDR1 is MNHNS, CDR2 SASEGT, per germline. The CDR3 region has the DNA TGTGCCAGCAGTGAACGCCCGCCCACTAGCGGGGGGCCCTACAATGAGCAGTTCTTC. Encoded protein: CASSERPPTSGGPYNEQFF.